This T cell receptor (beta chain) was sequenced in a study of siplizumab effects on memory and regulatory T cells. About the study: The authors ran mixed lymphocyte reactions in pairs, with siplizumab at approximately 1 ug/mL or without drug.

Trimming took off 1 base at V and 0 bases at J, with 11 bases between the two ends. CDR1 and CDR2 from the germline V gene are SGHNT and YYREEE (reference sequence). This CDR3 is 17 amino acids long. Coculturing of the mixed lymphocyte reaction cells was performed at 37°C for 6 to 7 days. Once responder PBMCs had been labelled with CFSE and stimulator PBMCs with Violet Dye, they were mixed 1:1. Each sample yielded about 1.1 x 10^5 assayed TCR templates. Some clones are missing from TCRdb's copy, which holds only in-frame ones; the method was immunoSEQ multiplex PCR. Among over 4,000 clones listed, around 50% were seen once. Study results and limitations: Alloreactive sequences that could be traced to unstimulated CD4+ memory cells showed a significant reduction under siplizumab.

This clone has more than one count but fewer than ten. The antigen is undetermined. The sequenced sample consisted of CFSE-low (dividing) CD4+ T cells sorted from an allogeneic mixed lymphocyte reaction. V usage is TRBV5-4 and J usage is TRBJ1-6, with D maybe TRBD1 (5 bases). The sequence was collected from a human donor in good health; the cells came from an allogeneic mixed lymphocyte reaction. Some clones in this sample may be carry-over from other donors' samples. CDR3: CASSLSGGSSYNSPLHF. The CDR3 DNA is TGTGCCAGCAGCTTGTCTGGGGGAAGCTCCTATAATTCACCCCTCCACTTT.